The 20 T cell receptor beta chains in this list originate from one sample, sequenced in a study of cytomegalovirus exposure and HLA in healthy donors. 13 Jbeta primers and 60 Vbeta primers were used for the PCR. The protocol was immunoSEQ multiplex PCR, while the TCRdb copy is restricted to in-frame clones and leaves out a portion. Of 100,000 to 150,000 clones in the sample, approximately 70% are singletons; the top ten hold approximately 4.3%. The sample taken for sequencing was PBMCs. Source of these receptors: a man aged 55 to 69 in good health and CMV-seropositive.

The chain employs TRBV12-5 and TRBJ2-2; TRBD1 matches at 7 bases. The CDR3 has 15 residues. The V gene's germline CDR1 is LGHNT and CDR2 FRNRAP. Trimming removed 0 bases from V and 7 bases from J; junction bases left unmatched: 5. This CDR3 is CASGLVRQGIGELFF. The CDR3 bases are TGTGCTAGTGGTTTGGTACGACAGGGCATCGGGGAGCTGTTTTTT.

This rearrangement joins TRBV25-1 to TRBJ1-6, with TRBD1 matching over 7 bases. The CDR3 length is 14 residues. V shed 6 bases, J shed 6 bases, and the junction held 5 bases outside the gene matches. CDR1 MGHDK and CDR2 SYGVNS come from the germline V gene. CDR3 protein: CASRQGQSNSPLHF. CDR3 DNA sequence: TGTGCCAGCAGACAGGGGCAGAGTAATTCACCCCTCCACTTT. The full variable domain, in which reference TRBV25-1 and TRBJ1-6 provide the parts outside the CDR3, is EADIYQTPRYLVIGTGKKITLECSQTMGHDKMYWYQQDPGMELHLIHYSYGVNSTEKGDLSSESTVSRIRTEHFPLTLESARPSHTSQYLCASRQGQSNSPLHFGNGTRLTVT.

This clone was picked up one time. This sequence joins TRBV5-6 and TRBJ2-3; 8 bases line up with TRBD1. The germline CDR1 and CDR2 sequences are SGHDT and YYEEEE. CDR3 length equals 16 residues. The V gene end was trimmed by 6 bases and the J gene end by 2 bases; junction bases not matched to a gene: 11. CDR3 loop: CASNSLGQEFTDTQYF. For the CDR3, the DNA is TGTGCCAGCAACTCTTTGGGACAGGAGTTCACAGATACGCAGTATTTT.

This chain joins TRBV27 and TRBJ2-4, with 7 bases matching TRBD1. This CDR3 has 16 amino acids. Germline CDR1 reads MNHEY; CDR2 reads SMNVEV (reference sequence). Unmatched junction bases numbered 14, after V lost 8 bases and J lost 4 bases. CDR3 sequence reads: CASWQQGPTGKNIQYF. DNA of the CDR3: TGTGCCAGCTGGCAACAGGGGCCGACTGGAAAAAACATTCAGTACTTC.

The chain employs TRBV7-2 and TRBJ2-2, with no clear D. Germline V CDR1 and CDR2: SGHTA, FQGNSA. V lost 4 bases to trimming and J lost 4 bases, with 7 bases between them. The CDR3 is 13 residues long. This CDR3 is CASSYSRTGELFF. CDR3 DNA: TGTGCCAGCAGCTATTCTCGCACCGGGGAGCTGTTTTTT.

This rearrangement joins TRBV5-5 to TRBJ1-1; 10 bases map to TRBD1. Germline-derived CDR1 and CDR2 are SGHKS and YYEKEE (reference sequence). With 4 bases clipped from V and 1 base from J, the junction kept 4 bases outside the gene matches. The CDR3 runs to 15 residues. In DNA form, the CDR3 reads TGTGCCAGCAGCGGTGACAGGGGGCAGAACACTGAAGCTTTCTTT. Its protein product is CASSGDRGQNTEAFF.

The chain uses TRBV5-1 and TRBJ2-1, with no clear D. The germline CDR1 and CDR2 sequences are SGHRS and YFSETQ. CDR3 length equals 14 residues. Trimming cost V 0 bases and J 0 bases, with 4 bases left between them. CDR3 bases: TGCGCCAGCAGCTTGGGCAGCTCCTACAATGAGCAGTTCTTC. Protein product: CASSLGSSYNEQFF.

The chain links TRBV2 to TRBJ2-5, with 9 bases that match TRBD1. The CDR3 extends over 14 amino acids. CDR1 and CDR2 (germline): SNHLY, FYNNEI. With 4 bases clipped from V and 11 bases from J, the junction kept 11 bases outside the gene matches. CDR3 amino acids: CASSAPDRGLEQYF. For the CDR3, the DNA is TGTGCCAGCAGTGCCCCGGACAGGGGATTGGAGCAGTACTTC.

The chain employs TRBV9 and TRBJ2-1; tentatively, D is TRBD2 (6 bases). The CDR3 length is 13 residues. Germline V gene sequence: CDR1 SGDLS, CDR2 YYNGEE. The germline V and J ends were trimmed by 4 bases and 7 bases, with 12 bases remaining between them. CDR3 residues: CASSTRAGNEQFF. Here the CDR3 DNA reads TGTGCCAGCAGCACCAGGGCGGGGAATGAGCAGTTCTTC.

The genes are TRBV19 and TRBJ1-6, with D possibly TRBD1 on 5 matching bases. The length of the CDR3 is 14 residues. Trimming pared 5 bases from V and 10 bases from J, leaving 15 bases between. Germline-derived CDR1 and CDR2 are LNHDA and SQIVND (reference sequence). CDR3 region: CASSGRKGSSPLHF. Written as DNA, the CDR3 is TGTGCCAGTAGTGGTCGGAAGGGGTCGTCACCCCTCCACTTT.

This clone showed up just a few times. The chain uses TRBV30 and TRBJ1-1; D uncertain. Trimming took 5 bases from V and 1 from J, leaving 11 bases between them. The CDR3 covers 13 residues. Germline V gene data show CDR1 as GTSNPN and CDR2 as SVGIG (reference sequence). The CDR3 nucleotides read TGTGCCTGGCGGCAGGTGCAGAACACTGAAGCTTTCTTT. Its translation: CAWRQVQNTEAFF.

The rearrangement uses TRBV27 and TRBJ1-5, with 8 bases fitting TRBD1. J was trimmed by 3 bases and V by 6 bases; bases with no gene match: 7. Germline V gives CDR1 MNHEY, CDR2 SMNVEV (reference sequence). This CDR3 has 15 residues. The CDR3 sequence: CASRDTGGYNQPQHF. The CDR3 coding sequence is TGTGCCAGCAGGGATACAGGGGGATACAATCAGCCCCAGCATTTT.

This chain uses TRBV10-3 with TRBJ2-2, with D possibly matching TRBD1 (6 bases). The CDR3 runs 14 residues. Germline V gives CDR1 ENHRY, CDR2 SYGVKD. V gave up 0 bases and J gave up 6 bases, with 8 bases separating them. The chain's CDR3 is CAISESPGAGELFF. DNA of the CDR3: TGTGCCATCAGTGAGTCGCCAGGGGCCGGGGAGCTGTTTTTT.

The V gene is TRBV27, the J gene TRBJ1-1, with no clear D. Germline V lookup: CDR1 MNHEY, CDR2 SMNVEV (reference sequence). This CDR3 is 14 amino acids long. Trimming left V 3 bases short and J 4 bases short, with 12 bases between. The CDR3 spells CASSFRRVGTEAFF. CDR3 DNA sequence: TGTGCCAGCAGTTTTCGGAGGGTGGGCACTGAAGCTTTCTTT.

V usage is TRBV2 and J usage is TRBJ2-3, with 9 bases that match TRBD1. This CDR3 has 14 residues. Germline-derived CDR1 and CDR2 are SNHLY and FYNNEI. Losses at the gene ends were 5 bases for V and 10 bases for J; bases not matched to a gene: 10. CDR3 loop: CASSTGGRFGAQYF. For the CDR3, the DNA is TGTGCCAGCAGTACAGGGGGCCGGTTTGGTGCGCAGTATTTT. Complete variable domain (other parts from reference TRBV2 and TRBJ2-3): EPEVTQTPSHQVTQMGQEVILRCVPISNHLYFYWYRQILGQKVEFLVSFYNNEISEKSEIFDDQFSVERPDGSNFTLKIRSTKLEDSAMYFCASSTGGRFGAQYFGPGTRLTVL.

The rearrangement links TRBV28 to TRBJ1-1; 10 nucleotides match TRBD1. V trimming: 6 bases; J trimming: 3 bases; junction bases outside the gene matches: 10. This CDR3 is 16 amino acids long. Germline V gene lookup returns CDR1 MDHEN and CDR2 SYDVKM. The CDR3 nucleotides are TGTGCCAGCAGGCAAACCGGGACAGGGGTCGACACTGAAGCTTTCTTT. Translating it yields CASRQTGTGVDTEAFF.

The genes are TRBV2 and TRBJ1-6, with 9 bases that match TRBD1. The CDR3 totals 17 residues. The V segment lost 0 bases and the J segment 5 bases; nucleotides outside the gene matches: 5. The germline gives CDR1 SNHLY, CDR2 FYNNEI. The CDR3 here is CASSEARTGVDNSPLHF. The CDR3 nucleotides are TGTGCCAGCAGTGAAGCACGGACAGGGGTTGATAATTCACCCCTCCACTTT.

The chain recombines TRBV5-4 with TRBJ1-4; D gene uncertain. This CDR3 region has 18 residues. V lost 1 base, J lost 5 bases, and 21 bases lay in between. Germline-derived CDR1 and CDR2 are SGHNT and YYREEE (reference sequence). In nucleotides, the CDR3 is TGTGCCAGCAGCTTGAAGTCGCAAGGAGCTGGGTTAAATGAAAAACTGTTTTTT. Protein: CASSLKSQGAGLNEKLFF.

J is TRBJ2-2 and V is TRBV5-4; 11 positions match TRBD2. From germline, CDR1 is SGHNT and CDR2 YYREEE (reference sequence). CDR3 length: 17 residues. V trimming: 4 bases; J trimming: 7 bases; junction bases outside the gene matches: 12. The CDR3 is CASSPTIAGGQDGELFF. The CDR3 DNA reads TGTGCCAGCAGCCCGACGATAGCGGGGGGGCAGGACGGGGAGCTGTTTTTT.

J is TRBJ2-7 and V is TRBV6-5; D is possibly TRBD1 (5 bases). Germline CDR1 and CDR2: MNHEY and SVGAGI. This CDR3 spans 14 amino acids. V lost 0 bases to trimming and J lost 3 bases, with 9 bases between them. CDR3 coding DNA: TGTGCCAGCAGTTACTCGGGGCTTTACTACGAGCAGTACTTC. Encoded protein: CASSYSGLYYEQYF.